This T cell receptor (beta chain) was identified in a study of blood T cell repertoires in COVID-19. On the study more broadly: Some COVID-19 samples were acute and others convalescent; all came from the United States, Italy and Spain. Sources were T cells, B-cell-depleted T cells, or PBMCs; the material itself was cDNA or gDNA.

Source study methods: How many nucleated cells were present was estimated from reference gene primer amplification. Libraries were prepared by immunoSEQ multiplex PCR; TCRdb keeps only in-frame clonotypes and omits some of them. V, J and clone size were drawn from that table, and D and trimming were deduced from the DNA. Among approximately 210,000 clones listed, roughly 79% were seen once. Participant ages covered roughly 18 to 89 years across 24 US areas. The CDR3 loop spans 17 amino acids. Trimming took 2 bases from V and 3 from J, leaving 20 bases between them. In germline, CDR1 is SGHNT, CDR2 YENEEA.

This TCR was sampled from a woman aged 50 to 65 with acute COVID-19. Material for sequencing was PBMCs or T cells enriched from blood (not recorded which). The chain employs TRBV11-3 and TRBJ2-7, with D perhaps TRBD1 (6 bases). The CDR3 DNA sequence: TGTGCCAGCAGCTTAACTTTCGGGGACACGCGCTTCTACGAGCAGTACTTC. The encoded protein is CASSLTFGDTRFYEQYF.